This TCR beta chain was recorded in a study of CD8+ T cells in alopecia areata. Study-level background: Treated patients received oral tofacitinib, 5 to 10 mg twice daily. Tofacitinib ran for 6 to 18 months before 6 months off drug. Study-level findings and limits: Any link of baseline CD8+ expansion to response, resting on one nonresponder, remains uncertain. Scalp clonality and expanded CD8+ clones among the top 100 showed significant decreases with tofacitinib.

As regards this clone: Antigen specificity is unknown.

Treatment here: oral pan-JAK inhibitor, 5-10 mg twice daily. Reverse transcribed after extraction, RNA yielded cDNA as the sequencing template. Profiling relied on immunoSEQ multiplex PCR, and the TCRdb table lists in-frame clones only, not all of them. The table records 250,000 to 350,000 clones, approximately 60% of them present only once. Germline CDR1 is MGHRA and CDR2 is YSYEKL. There are 15 residues in the CDR3. V was clipped by 1 base and J by 8 bases; unmatched bases: 5. The sequences come from CD4+ T cells sorted from blood, collected between weeks 51 and 52, from a patient treated with tofacitinib. The sequence was obtained from a human donor with alopecia areata. The chain uses TRBV4-1 and TRBJ2-2, with 9 nucleotides matching TRBD2. For the CDR3, the DNA is TGCGCCAGCAGCCAAGTAGGGACTAGCTCTGGGGAGCTGTTTTTT. Translating gives CASSQVGTSSGELFF.